This T cell receptor beta chain was captured by sequencing in a study of blood T cell repertoires in COVID-19. This CDR3 has 14 amino acids. Germline trimming cut 4 bases from V and 1 base from J; bases unmatched to any gene: 2. The germline gives CDR1 SGHRS, CDR2 YFSETQ. The table came from immunoSEQ multiplex PCR; TCRdb's copy has only in-frame clones and leaves some out. The table includes about 150,000 clones, approximately 81% detected once. The J gene is TRBJ1-1, the V gene TRBV5-1, with 9 bases matching TRBD1. The sequence was obtained from a man between 18 and 29 years old with active or convalescent COVID-19. The source material was peripheral blood. The CDR3 protein is CASSPGQGNTEAFF. In DNA form, the CDR3 reads TGCGCCAGCAGCCCGGGACAGGGGAACACTGAAGCTTTCTTT.